These 8 T cell receptor beta chains came from one sample sequenced in a study of blood T cell repertoires in COVID-19. Profiled with immunoSEQ multiplex PCR; TCRdb holds only in-frame clones, not every one. The sample has fewer than 250,000 clones, about four fifths seen once. The sample taken for sequencing was PBMCs or T cells enriched from blood (not recorded which). These receptors all stem from a middle-aged woman who had been exposed to COVID-19.

The chain has TRBV29-1 and TRBJ2-7, with D maybe TRBD2 (5 bases). With 4 bases removed from V and 6 bases from J, the gap between germline ends came to 19 bases. The CDR3 totals 14 residues. Germline V gives CDR1 SQVTM, CDR2 ANQGSEA. The CDR3 sequence is CSVGPGIQDSEQYF. Here the CDR3 DNA reads TGCAGCGTTGGGCCCGGGATTCAGGATTCCGAGCAGTACTTC.

This chain links TRBV6-4 with TRBJ2-1, with 9 bases identical to TRBD2. CDR1 MRHNA and CDR2 SNTAGT come from the germline V gene. The length of the CDR3 is 15 residues. J gave up 7 bases and V 2 bases, and 6 bases lay outside the gene matches. CDR3 nucleotide sequence: TGTGCCAGCAGTGACCGTAGCGGGGGAGGGAATGAGCAGTTCTTC. Its translation is CASSDRSGGGNEQFF.

J is TRBJ2-5 and V is TRBV29-1; 11 bases are shared with TRBD1. Germline assignment: CDR1 SQVTM and CDR2 ANQGSEA. The CDR3 has 17 residues. With V trimmed by 6 bases and J by 2 bases, 14 bases remained unmatched. The CDR3, as DNA: TGCAGCGTGGAATCGGGACAGGGGGGGCTTGAGCAAGAGACCCAGTACTTC. Protein sequence: CSVESGQGGLEQETQYF. The full variable domain, its missing parts supplied by reference TRBV29-1 and TRBJ2-5, is SAVISQKPSRDICQRGTSLTIQCQVDSQVTMMFWYRQQPGQSLTLIATANQGSEATYESGFVIDKFPISRPNLTFSTLTVSNMSPEDSSIYLCSVESGQGGLEQETQYFGPGTRLLVL.

The chain joins TRBV7-2 to TRBJ2-7; perhaps TRBD1 as D (5 bases). Germline loops: CDR1 SGHTA, CDR2 FQGNSA. Trimming stripped 5 bases from V and 5 bases from J, with 19 bases between. This CDR3 is 15 amino acids long. The CDR3 bases are TGTGCCAGCAGCCCACGATCCGGTTTGGACAACGAGCAGTACTTC. Protein sequence: CASSPRSGLDNEQYF.

The J gene is TRBJ1-1, the V gene TRBV12-3 or TRBV12-4; maybe TRBD1 (5 bases). Trimming took off 6 bases at V and 3 bases at J, with 11 bases between the two ends. The CDR3 runs 13 residues. CDR3 DNA sequence: TGTGCCAGCAGGCGGGGGGACTACACTGAAGCTTTCTTT. This sequence encodes CASRRGDYTEAFF.

This chain connects TRBV9 to TRBJ2-3, with D uncertain. The CDR3 is 14 amino acids. Germline V gene sequence: CDR1 SGDLS, CDR2 YYNGEE. V was cut by 2 bases and J by 9 bases, with 16 bases left in between. The CDR3 bases are TGTGCCAGCAGCGTTCGGCAGGCCTCTGAAACGCAGTATTTT. This gives the protein CASSVRQASETQYF.

The chain is built from TRBV7-2 and TRBJ1-3; 8 nucleotides agree with TRBD1. This CDR3 has 15 amino acids. With V trimmed by 3 bases and J by 8 bases, 9 bases remained unmatched. Germline V gene sequence: CDR1 SGHTA, CDR2 FQGNSA. CDR3 loop: CASSFQTGASDTIYF. CDR3 nucleotides: TGTGCCAGCAGCTTCCAGACAGGGGCGAGCGACACCATATATTTT.

Comment on this clone: This CDR3 is also generated by other DNA sequences in the sample. This chain links TRBV5-1 with TRBJ2-7; the match to TRBD1 covers 10 bases. After removal of 4 bases from V and 2 bases from J, the junction contained 3 bases not matched to a gene. The germline V gene has CDR1 SGHRS and CDR2 YFSETQ. The CDR3 covers 14 residues. CDR3 region: CASSRTGGPYEQYF. The CDR3 bases are TGCGCCAGCAGCCGGACAGGGGGGCCCTACGAGCAGTACTTC.